The entry below gives a single T cell receptor (beta chain) sequence along with its context. The antigen it binds to is not known. The sample holds no much larger clone one base away, and base qualities are not on file. The data were taken from a study of blood T cell repertoires in COVID-19 (dated by TCRdb to 2018 to 2021). Background for the entire study: The collaborator samples originated in the United States, Italy and Spain and spanned the acute and convalescent phases of COVID-19. Deeply sampled blood TCRbeta repertoires from subjects exposed to, actively infected with, or recovered from COVID-19 were included in the dataset. The material from the prospective study consisted of cDNA or gDNA derived from T cells, B-cell-depleted T cells, or PBMCs. Samples were obtained from the ongoing ImmuneRACE study (first 160 participants) and from over 1,000 subjects provided by 6 global collaborators. Where available, HLA class I and class II types were obtained from metadata supplied by the sample provider rather than from assay-based typing. A de-identified subject ID, COVID-19 status, age in years and sex were almost always included in the sample metadata. The repertoires were released in a freely available public database intended as a resource for research on the immune response to SARS-CoV-2. General conclusions and limits of the study: How much clinical and demographic metadata was included differed by source and by participant, and the metadata was provided uncurated.

The immunoSEQ Assay, a bias-controlled multiplex PCR, was used to amplify TCRbeta CDR3 regions from genomic DNA. Processing in the source paper ran as follows. Within the assay, amplification of reference gene primers was used to estimate how many nucleated cells each sample contained. Sequence reads were collapsed and filtered to measure the absolute abundance of every unique TCRbeta CDR3 rearrangement. Productive Simpson clonality was computed per sample as the square root of Simpson's diversity index over productive rearrangements. This is the immuneACCESS table as TCRdb keeps it, with only in-frame sequences that have V and J called. A part of the clones is gone; compared with another copy, unresolved V genes explain less than half, and the rest is unexplained. Clonal size and the V and J genes are those of that table, whereas D and trimming came from the DNA. This sample lists more than 95,000 clones; around 81% were detected once. The ten most abundant clones make up approximately 12% of the sample.

Each collaborating institution followed its own protocols to collect whole blood in K2EDTA tubes. For TCRbeta analysis, collaborators shipped samples in one of three forms: frozen whole blood, isolated PBMCs, or DNA extracted from either of those sample types. As encoded in the germline V gene, CDR1 is SGHRS while CDR2 is YFSETQ. Germline trimming: 4 bases from V, 4 bases from J; junction bases outside gene matches: 12. From its cysteine to its phenylalanine, the CDR3 spans 19 amino acids. Only CDR3 DNA remains: 57 bases, in frame from the first base. Sequences were obtained from peripheral blood. The chain was built from TRBV5-1 and TRBJ2-3; 16 bases in between match TRBD2. The receptor's source is a man aged 55 to 69 with acute or convalescent COVID-19. The DNA reads as follows: TGCGCCAGCAGCACACTCGGGACTAGCGGGAGGGTTAACCCAGATACGCAGTATTTT. Its product reads: CASSTLGTSGRVNPDTQYF.